This is a list of T cell receptor beta chains from one sample in a study of response to subunit inactivated influenza vaccine. One entry per CDR3 protein, called by TCRdb with MiXCR from the RT-PCR reads. The sample yields a few hundred thousand distinct CDR3 sequences, 14% seen once. The input for sequencing was PBMCs from blood, taken 12 days after vaccination. All receptors come from a man aged 45-65 years who received an inactivated influenza vaccine. The CDR3 runs from the conserved cysteine through the conserved F or W. Each record gives: J gene, clone size, D gene, V gene, CDR3 DNA, CDR3 protein. The D gene is left open where the match is weak. For some rows the clone size is stated as once, few or many, or as a class when expanded; others skip it.

J: TRBJ2-3
size: few
D: TRBD2
V: TRBV7-2
DNA: TGTGCCAGCAGCGTGGGACTAGCGGGGGGACATACGCAGTATTTT
CDR3: CASSVGLAGGHTQYF

J: TRBJ2-7
size: few
D: TRBD1
V: TRBV5-1
DNA: TGCGCCAGCAGCTTGGCCGTGACAGGGGAACCGGTCTACGAGCAGTACTTC
CDR3: CASSLAVTGEPVYEQYF

J: TRBJ2-7
size: .
D: TRBD1
V: TRBV11-2
DNA: TGTGCCAGCAGCTTAGTAGCAGGGGGCCGGGACGAGCAGTACTTC
CDR3: CASSLVAGGRDEQYF

J: TRBJ2-2
size: few
D: .
V: TRBV4-2
DNA: TGTGCCAGCAGCCAAGATGAATACACCGCTCGGGAGCTGTTTTTT
CDR3: CASSQDEYTARELFF

J: TRBJ1-1
size: few
D: .
V: TRBV7-2
DNA: TGTGCCAGCAGTCGAGAAACCGGGGGGACTGAAGCTTTCTTT
CDR3: CASSRETGGTEAFF

J: TRBJ1-1
size: .
D: .
V: TRBV14
DNA: TGTGCCAGCAGCCAATTTTATAGGGGCACTGAAGCTTTCTTT
CDR3: CASSQFYRGTEAFF

J: TRBJ2-7
size: few
D: TRBD2
V: TRBV10-3
DNA: TGTGCCATCAGTGAGATAGCGGGATTTAACGAGCAGTACTTC
CDR3: CAISEIAGFNEQYF

J: TRBJ2-2
size: .
D: TRBD1
V: TRBV6-2/TRBV6-3
DNA: TGTGCCAGCAGTAGGACAGGGCTTTCGAACACCGGGGAGCTGTTTTTT
CDR3: CASSRTGLSNTGELFF

J: TRBJ2-2
size: few
D: .
V: TRBV4-3
DNA: TGCGCCAGCAGCCAATGGAGGGGGACCACCGGGGAGCTGTTTTTT
CDR3: CASSQWRGTTGELFF

J: TRBJ2-1
size: many
D: .
V: TRBV14
DNA: TGTGCCAGCAGCCGCATGAGCGGACCCTACAATGAGCAGTTCTTC
CDR3: CASSRMSGPYNEQFF

J: TRBJ1-2
size: few
D: .
V: TRBV6-2/TRBV6-3
DNA: TGTGCCAGCAGTTACAAAGAACAGGACCCCTATGGCTACACCTTC
CDR3: CASSYKEQDPYGYTF

J: TRBJ2-3
size: .
D: TRBD2
V: TRBV30
DNA: TGTGCCTGGAGTCTCACTAGCGTGCAGTATTTT
CDR3: CAWSLTSVQYF

J: TRBJ2-7
size: few
D: .
V: TRBV6-5
DNA: TGTGCCAGCAGTTACATACCAACCCAGACTCCGACGAGGGAGCAGTACTTC
CDR3: CASSYIPTQTPTREQYF

J: TRBJ2-7
size: many
D: .
V: TRBV4-3
DNA: TGCGCCAGCAGCCAAGATCAAGGGGGGGTCTACGAGCAGTACTTC
CDR3: CASSQDQGGVYEQYF

J: TRBJ1-2
size: few
D: .
V: TRBV5-1
DNA: TGCGCCAGCAGCCAACGGCAGGGCGACTATGGCTACACCTTC
CDR3: CASSQRQGDYGYTF

J: TRBJ2-1
size: few
D: .
V: TRBV18
DNA: TGTGCCAGCTCAAGACCGGGACACAATTTCCATGAGCAGTTCTTC
CDR3: CASSRPGHNFHEQFF

J: TRBJ2-3
size: .
D: TRBD2
V: TRBV12-3/TRBV12-4
DNA: TGTGCCAGTGGACTAGCGGGGGGAGGAACAGATACGCAGTATTTT
CDR3: CASGLAGGGTDTQYF

J: TRBJ2-2
size: few
D: .
V: TRBV20-1
DNA: TGCAGTGCTAGGATGCTCGACCTCACCGGGGAGCTGTTTTTT
CDR3: CSARMLDLTGELFF

J: TRBJ2-3
size: many
D: .
V: TRBV6-2/TRBV6-3
DNA: TGTGCCAGCAGTTACTCCCGAGGTGGGGCAGATACGCAGTATTTT
CDR3: CASSYSRGGADTQYF

J: TRBJ2-3
size: few
D: .
V: TRBV7-2
DNA: TGTGCCAGCAGCTTATCGAAGTCGGATACGCAGTATTTT
CDR3: CASSLSKSDTQYF

J: TRBJ2-1
size: few
D: TRBD2
V: TRBV7-9
DNA: TGTGCCAGCAGCCTTAGCGGGGGGGCCAATGAGCAGTTCTTC
CDR3: CASSLSGGANEQFF

J: TRBJ2-4
size: once
D: TRBD1
V: TRBV7-9
DNA: TGTACCAGCAGTCACCAGGGGGTTGGGGCCAAAAACATTCAGTACTTC
CDR3: CTSSHQGVGAKNIQYF

J: TRBJ1-6
size: .
D: TRBD1
V: TRBV6-1
DNA: TGTGCCAGCAGATTGACAGGGGGCTCTTCACCCCTCCACTTT
CDR3: CASRLTGGSSPLHF

J: TRBJ2-1
size: .
D: TRBD2
V: TRBV7-9
DNA: TGTGCCAGCAGCTCTAGCGGGCGCAACTCCAATGAGCAGTTCTTC
CDR3: CASSSSGRNSNEQFF

J: TRBJ2-7
size: .
D: TRBD1
V: TRBV20-1
DNA: TGCAGCCCCGGGACAGGGATAGCCGAGCAGTACTTC
CDR3: CSPGTGIAEQYF

J: TRBJ2-1
size: few
D: .
V: TRBV30
DNA: TGTGCCTGGAGTGTTACCAGGGAGCAGTTCTTC
CDR3: CAWSVTREQFF

J: TRBJ1-1
size: .
D: TRBD1
V: TRBV7-9
DNA: TGTGCCAGCAGCACGGGACAGTTGCGAACTGAAGCTTTCTTT
CDR3: CASSTGQLRTEAFF

J: TRBJ2-5
size: .
D: .
V: TRBV11-1
DNA: TGTGCCAGCAGCTTAGGTCGGATAGAGACCCAGTACTTC
CDR3: CASSLGRIETQYF

J: TRBJ2-7
size: .
D: .
V: TRBV5-8
DNA: TGTGCCAGCAGCGGACGTCAGGGATGGCCCTACGAGCAGTACTTC
CDR3: CASSGRQGWPYEQYF

J: TRBJ1-4
size: few
D: .
V: TRBV6-5
DNA: TGTGCCAGCAGTAACAGTAAACAGGTGTTTAATGAAAAACTGTTTTTT
CDR3: CASSNSKQVFNEKLFF

J: TRBJ1-2
size: .
D: .
V: TRBV29-1
DNA: TGCAGCGTTGGAGTCCGTTATGGCTACACCTTC
CDR3: CSVGVRYGYTF

J: TRBJ1-6
size: many
D: TRBD1
V: TRBV6-1
DNA: TGTGCCAGCAGTCGAGGGACAGGGTCTTCACCCCTCCACTTT
CDR3: CASSRGTGSSPLHF

J: TRBJ2-1
size: .
D: TRBD1
V: TRBV28
DNA: TGTGCCAGCAGCCGGACAGGCCAAGGCAATGAGCAGTTCTTT
CDR3: CASSRTGQGNEQFF

J: TRBJ2-3
size: few
D: TRBD2
V: TRBV5-6
DNA: TGTGCCAGCTGGACTAGCGGGAGACGGGGCACAGATACGCAGTATTTT
CDR3: CASWTSGRRGTDTQYF

J: TRBJ2-3
size: .
D: .
V: TRBV5-6
DNA: TGTGCCAGCAGGAAGGGCGGAGGGGCAGATACGCAGTATTTT
CDR3: CASRKGGGADTQYF

J: TRBJ1-1
size: .
D: .
V: TRBV10-3
DNA: TGTGCCATCAGTGAGTCAGGGGGAAGGACTGAAGCTTTCTTT
CDR3: CAISESGGRTEAFF

J: TRBJ2-1
size: .
D: .
V: TRBV6-5
DNA: TGTGCCAGCAGTTTTGCTCGACTGGGAAGCTCCTACAATGAGCAGTTCTTC
CDR3: CASSFARLGSSYNEQFF

J: TRBJ2-1
size: .
D: .
V: TRBV20-1
DNA: TGCAGTGCTAGAGTTGTGCGGTACAATGAGCAGTTCTTC
CDR3: CSARVVRYNEQFF

J: TRBJ2-4
size: many
D: .
V: TRBV12-3/TRBV12-4
DNA: TGTGCCAGCAGAACAGGGTCCGCAAACATTCAGTACTTC
CDR3: CASRTGSANIQYF

J: TRBJ2-1
size: few
D: TRBD2
V: TRBV29-1
DNA: TGCAGCGTTGAAAAGGCTAGCGGGAGTTCTGAGCAGTTCTTC
CDR3: CSVEKASGSSEQFF

J: TRBJ2-2
size: many
D: TRBD2
V: TRBV9
DNA: TGTGCCAGCAGCTTAGCGGGAGGAAGCACCGGGGAGCTGTTTTTT
CDR3: CASSLAGGSTGELFF

J: TRBJ2-1
size: few
D: .
V: TRBV5-1
DNA: TGCGCCAGCAGCTTGGAGCGGAGTGAGCAGTTCTTC
CDR3: CASSLERSEQFF

J: TRBJ1-1
size: few
D: .
V: TRBV4-2
DNA: TGTGCCAGCAGCCAAGCGGGATCTCAGTTGAACACTGAAGCTTTCTTT
CDR3: CASSQAGSQLNTEAFF

J: TRBJ2-3
size: .
D: TRBD2
V: TRBV12-3/TRBV12-4
DNA: TGTGCCAGCAGTTTAGGTCCGGGGGGGCTCACAAATACGCAGTATTTT
CDR3: CASSLGPGGLTNTQYF

J: TRBJ2-3
size: few
D: .
V: TRBV5-1
DNA: TGCGCCAGCAGCTTGGTAGCGGCGTCTACTACGCAGTATTTT
CDR3: CASSLVAASTTQYF

J: TRBJ2-1
size: few
D: .
V: TRBV9
DNA: TGTGCCAGCAGCGTAGCCTTCGGGAGCTCCTACAATGAGCAGTTCTTC
CDR3: CASSVAFGSSYNEQFF

J: TRBJ2-1
size: .
D: TRBD2
V: TRBV7-2
DNA: TGTGCCAGCAGCTTAGTCGGCGGGAGGGGCAATGAGCAGTTCTTC
CDR3: CASSLVGGRGNEQFF

J: TRBJ2-5
size: .
D: .
V: TRBV28
DNA: TGTGCCAGCAGTTTCGAGGACCGACAAGAGACCCAGTACTTC
CDR3: CASSFEDRQETQYF

J: TRBJ2-1
size: .
D: TRBD2
V: TRBV10-3
DNA: TGTGCCATCAGGCCGGGACTAGCGGGAGTCCCCTCCTACAATGAGCAGTTCTTC
CDR3: CAIRPGLAGVPSYNEQFF

J: TRBJ2-1
size: .
D: TRBD2
V: TRBV4-2
DNA: TGTGCCAGCAGCGAGGCTAGCGGGAGCTCCTACAATGAGCAGTTCTTC
CDR3: CASSEASGSSYNEQFF

J: TRBJ2-1
size: .
D: TRBD1
V: TRBV20-1
DNA: TGCAGTGCCCCCGGGACAGGTCACAATGAGCAGTTCTTC
CDR3: CSAPGTGHNEQFF

J: TRBJ1-3
size: few
D: .
V: TRBV4-1
DNA: TGCGCCAGCAGCCAAGGGCAGTACTCTGGAAACACCATATATTTT
CDR3: CASSQGQYSGNTIYF